This T cell receptor (beta chain) stems from a study of blood T cells in healthy people across ages. This clonotype appeared a few times. Germline CDR1 and CDR2: SGHRS and YFSETQ. The V and J ends lost 4 bases and 5 bases respectively, with 16 bases between them. The CDR3 runs 14 residues. The study isolated at least 6.5 million PBMCs from each sample. For the second PCR, which ran for 7 to 11 cycles, a sample-barcoded 5' primer and a J-beta primer mix were used. TCRdb processed the 5' RACE reads anew with MiXCR; each CDR3 protein has one entry. The data contain 1.5 million to 2 million distinct CDR3 sequences, approximately 28% of them singletons.

What was sequenced was blood. The clonotype was recovered from a woman in her 30s in good health. This chain joins TRBV5-1 and TRBJ2-7; D unclear. The DNA of the CDR3 is TGCGCCAGCAGCCTTTCCGGGCCAGAGAACGAGCAGTACTTC. It codes for CASSLSGPENEQYF.